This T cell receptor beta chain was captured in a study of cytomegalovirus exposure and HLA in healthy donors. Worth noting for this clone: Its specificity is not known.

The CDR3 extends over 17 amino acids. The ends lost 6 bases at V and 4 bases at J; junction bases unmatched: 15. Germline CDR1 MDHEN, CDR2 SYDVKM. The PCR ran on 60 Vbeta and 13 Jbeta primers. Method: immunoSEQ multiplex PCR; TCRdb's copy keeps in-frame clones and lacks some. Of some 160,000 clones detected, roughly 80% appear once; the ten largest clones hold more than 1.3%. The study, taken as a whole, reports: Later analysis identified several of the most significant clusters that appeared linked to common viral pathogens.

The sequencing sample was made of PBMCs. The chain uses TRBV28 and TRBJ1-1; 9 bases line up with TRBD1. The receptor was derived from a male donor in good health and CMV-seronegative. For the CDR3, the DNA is TGTGCCAGCAGCACCCCGGGACAGGGACGTCGTGGCACTGAAGCTTTCTTT. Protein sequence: CASSTPGQGRRGTEAFF.